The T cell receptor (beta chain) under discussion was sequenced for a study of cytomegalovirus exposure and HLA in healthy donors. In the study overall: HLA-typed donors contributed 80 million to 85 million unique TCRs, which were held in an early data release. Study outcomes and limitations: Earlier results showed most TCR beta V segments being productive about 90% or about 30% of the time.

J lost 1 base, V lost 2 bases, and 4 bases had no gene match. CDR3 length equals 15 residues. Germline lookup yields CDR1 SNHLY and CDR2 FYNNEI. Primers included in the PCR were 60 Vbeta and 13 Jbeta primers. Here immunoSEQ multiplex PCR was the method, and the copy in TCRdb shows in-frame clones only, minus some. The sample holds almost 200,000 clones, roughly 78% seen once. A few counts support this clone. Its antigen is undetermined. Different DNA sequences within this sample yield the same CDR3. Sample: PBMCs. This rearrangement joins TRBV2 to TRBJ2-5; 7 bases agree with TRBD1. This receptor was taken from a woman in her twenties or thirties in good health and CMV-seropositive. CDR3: CASSERGQPQETQYF. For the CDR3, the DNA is TGTGCCAGCAGTGAACGGGGACAGCCCCAAGAGACCCAGTACTTC.